The clone carrying this T cell receptor beta chain has at least ten counts. RNA transcripts yielded amplified TCR beta CDR3 regions. TCR CDR3 regions were first amplified by RT-PCR with HTBI primers. TCRdb reanalysed the multiplex PCR reads using MiXCR and keeps one entry per CDR3 protein. The data contain approximately 600,000 distinct CDR3 sequences, around 15% of them singletons. Germline V gene data show CDR1 as SNHLY and CDR2 as FYNNEI. The CDR3 length is 14 residues. Trimming removed 5 bases from V and 0 bases from J, with 11 bases in between. The data belong to a study of T cells in Graves' hyperthyroidism and ophthalmopathy.

The sample consisted of blood. The J gene is TRBJ2-7, the V gene TRBV2; D is unclear. The source is a middle-aged woman with Graves' ophthalmopathy. The CDR3 loop reads CASSSDMGSYEQYF. Here the CDR3 DNA reads TGTGCCAGCAGTTCCGACATGGGCTCCTACGAGCAGTACTTC.